These 9 T cell receptor beta chains originate from one sample sequenced in a study of graft-versus-host responses after intestinal transplantation. These receptors are not linked to any known antigen. Clones were read by immunoSEQ multiplex PCR, and TCRdb kept only the in-frame ones, dropping some. The sample holds about 86,000 clones, around 90% seen once. The material was unstimulated CD4+ T cells sorted from spleen or lymph node cells, obtained before transplant. Source of these receptors: a human donor who was the organ donor for an intestinal transplant.

CDR3 sequence (DNA): TGTGCCAGCAGCTTCTTGAGGGCAGATACGCAGTATTTT. It codes for CASSFLRADTQYF. V usage is TRBV7-2 and J usage is TRBJ2-3, with D perhaps TRBD2 (5 bases). Deletions cut 3 bases from V and 4 bases from J, with 8 bases between. Germline CDR1 is SGHTA and CDR2 is FQGNSA. The length of the CDR3 is 13 residues. The full variable domain, in which reference TRBV7-2 and TRBJ2-3 provide the parts outside the CDR3, is GAGVSQSPSNKVTEKGKDVELRCDPISGHTALYWYRQSLGQGLEFLIYFQGNSAPDKSGLPSDRFSAERTGGSVSTLTIQRTQQEDSAVYLCASSFLRADTQYFGPGTRLTVL.

The chain carries TRBV4-3 and TRBJ2-2; D call uncertain. Trimming removed 8 bases from V and 1 base from J, with 11 bases in between. Germline CDR1 and CDR2: LGHNA and YSLEER. The CDR3 runs 14 residues. Here the CDR3 reads CASRRAVNTGELFF. CDR3 nucleotides: TGCGCCAGCCGCCGGGCTGTGAACACCGGGGAGCTGTTTTTT.

The V call is TRBV9, the J call TRBJ2-3; the D gene is possibly TRBD2 (6 bases). Germline V lookup: CDR1 SGDLS, CDR2 YYNGEE. The V and J ends lost 4 bases and 8 bases respectively, with 17 bases between them. This CDR3 region has 14 residues. The CDR3 DNA sequence: TGTGCCAGCAGCACGCGGGGTGGGTTTGGTACGCAGTATTTT. Protein product: CASSTRGGFGTQYF.

The chain joins TRBV28 to TRBJ2-1; 14 bases agree with TRBD2. The CDR3 consists of 15 residues. V shed 6 bases, J shed 6 bases, and the junction held 4 bases outside the gene matches. Germline-derived CDR1 and CDR2 are MDHEN and SYDVKM. The CDR3 region has the DNA TGTGCCAGCAGCAACGGACTAGCGGGGGGCAATGAGCAGTTCTTC. Translation gives CASSNGLAGGNEQFF.

The chain has TRBV6-5 and TRBJ2-7; D may be TRBD1 (6 bases). Germline V gene lookup returns CDR1 MNHEY and CDR2 SVGAGI. Deletions cut 7 bases from V and 3 bases from J, with 13 bases between. The CDR3 is 13 amino acids. CDR3 nucleotide sequence: TGTGCCAGCAAGAGGGGGATCTTCTACGAGCAGTACTTC. Translating it yields CASKRGIFYEQYF.

This clone was seen just once. An end of the junction does not agree with germline; a read error may underlie this. The chain joins TRBV7-7 to TRBJ2-3; 9 bases match TRBD2. Per the germline V gene, CDR1 is SSHAT and CDR2 is FNYEAQ (reference sequence). This CDR3 region has 16 residues. This CDR3 is CASSPDLAGLTDTQYF. For the CDR3, the DNA is TGTGCTAGCAGCCCCGACCTAGCGGGGCTCACAGATACGCAGTATTTT.

The chain employs TRBV9 and TRBJ2-3; 7 positions agree with TRBD1. This CDR3 region has 16 residues. V trimming: 3 bases; J trimming: 1 base; junction bases outside the gene matches: 8. CDR1 is SGDLS, CDR2 YYNGEE, per germline. The CDR3 is CASSGGDSPGTDTQYF. In DNA form, the CDR3 reads TGTGCCAGCAGCGGAGGGGACAGTCCTGGCACAGATACGCAGTATTTT.

The rearrangement links TRBV4-2 to TRBJ2-7; 7 nucleotides match TRBD2. From germline, CDR1 is LGHNA and CDR2 YNFKEQ. V lost 1 base and J lost 4; bases outside the gene matches: 4. The CDR3 loop spans 14 amino acids. DNA of the CDR3: TGTGCCAGCAGCCAAGCGGGGGGACGATACGAGCAGTACTTC. It is translated as CASSQAGGRYEQYF.

The chain carries TRBV6-1 and TRBJ2-3; TRBD2 is a possible D gene (6 bases). The germline CDR1 and CDR2 sequences are MNHNS and SASEGT. The CDR3 loop spans 15 amino acids. Trimming shortened V by 4 bases and J by 5 bases, and 16 bases separated the two germline ends. The CDR3 reads CASSAAGPRQDTQYF. For the CDR3, the DNA is TGTGCCAGCAGTGCGGCGGGGCCACGACAAGATACGCAGTATTTT.